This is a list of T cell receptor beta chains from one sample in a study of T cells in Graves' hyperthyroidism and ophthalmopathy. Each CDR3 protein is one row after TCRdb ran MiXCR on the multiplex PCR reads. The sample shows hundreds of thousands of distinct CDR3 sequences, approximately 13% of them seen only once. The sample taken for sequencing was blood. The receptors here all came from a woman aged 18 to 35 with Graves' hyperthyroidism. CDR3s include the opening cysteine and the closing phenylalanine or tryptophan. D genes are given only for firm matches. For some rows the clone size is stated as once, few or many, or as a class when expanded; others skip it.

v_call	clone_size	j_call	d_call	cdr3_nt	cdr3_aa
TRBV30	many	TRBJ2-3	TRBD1	TGTGCCTGTGGGACAGGGGGTCCCACAGATACGCAGTATTTT	CACGTGGPTDTQYF
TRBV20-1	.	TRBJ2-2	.	TGCAGTGTTCCGGGGACCCCCGGGGAGCTGTTTTTT	CSVPGTPGELFF
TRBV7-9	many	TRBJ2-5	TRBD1	TGTGCCAGCAGCTTAGTCGGGACAGGACGAGAGACCCAGTACTTC	CASSLVGTGRETQYF
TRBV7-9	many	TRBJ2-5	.	TGTGCCAGCAGAGCCGACGGCGGGACCCAGTACTTC	CASRADGGTQYF
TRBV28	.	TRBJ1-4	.	TGTGCCAGCAGTTTAGGCGGGGCAACTAATGAAAAACTGTTTTTT	CASSLGGATNEKLFF
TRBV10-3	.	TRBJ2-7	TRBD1	TGTGCCATCAGTCAGGGACAGTCCTACGAGCAGTACTTC	CAISQGQSYEQYF
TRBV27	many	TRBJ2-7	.	TGTGCCAGCAGTTCCCTGACTACCCCCTACGAGCAGTACTTC	CASSSLTTPYEQYF
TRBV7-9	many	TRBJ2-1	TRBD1	TGTGCCAGCAGCTTAGGCCGGGACAGGGCCTACAATGAGCAGTTCTTC	CASSLGRDRAYNEQFF
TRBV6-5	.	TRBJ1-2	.	TGTGCCAGCAGTTACTCGGCGGGGGGGGGATATGGCTACACCTTC	CASSYSAGGGYGYTF
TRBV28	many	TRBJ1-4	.	TGTGCCAGCCAAATATACAGGGCTACTAATGAAAAACTGTTTTTT	CASQIYRATNEKLFF
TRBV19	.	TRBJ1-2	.	TGTGCCAGTATCCCAGCTGGGCTCAGCTATGGCTACACCTTC	CASIPAGLSYGYTF
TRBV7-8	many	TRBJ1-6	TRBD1	TGTGCCAGCAGCTTATTCGACAGGGATTCACCCCTCCACTTT	CASSLFDRDSPLHF
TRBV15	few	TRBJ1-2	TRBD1	TGTGCCACCAGCAAGAACCGGGACAGAGTCGGTGGCTACACCTTC	CATSKNRDRVGGYTF
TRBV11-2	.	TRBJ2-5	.	TGTGCCAGCAGCTTATACGGGGGCGGGCAAGAGACCCAGTACTTC	CASSLYGGGQETQYF
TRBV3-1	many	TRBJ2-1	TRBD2	TGTGCCAGCAGCCAAACTAGCGACTACTACAATGAGCAGTTCTTC	CASSQTSDYYNEQFF
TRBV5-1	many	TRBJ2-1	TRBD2	TGCGCCAGCAGCGTTGTCGGGAGGGCCACCTACAATGAGCAGTTCTTC	CASSVVGRATYNEQFF
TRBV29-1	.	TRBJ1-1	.	TGCAGCGTCGACAGCAGGAACACTAAAGCTTTCTTT	CSVDSRNTKAFF
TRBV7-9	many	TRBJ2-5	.	TGTGCCAGCAGCTTTCGGGGTCCAAGGGTCGGGACCCAGTACTTC	CASSFRGPRVGTQYF
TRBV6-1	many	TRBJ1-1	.	TGTGCCAGCAGTGAATGGGGTGGCACTGAAGCTTTCTTT	CASSEWGGTEAFF
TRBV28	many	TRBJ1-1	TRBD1	TGTGCCAGCTGGGGCCTCCAAACAGGGGACACTGAAGCTTTCTTT	CASWGLQTGDTEAFF
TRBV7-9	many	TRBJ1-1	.	TGTGCCAGCAGCTTAGGTGATTTAGGGAGGCGATGGAAAAACACTGAAGCTTTCTTT	CASSLGDLGRRWKNTEAFF
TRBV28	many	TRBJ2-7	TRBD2	TGTGCCAGCCACTACCGATCCAGCGGGAGGGTGTACGAGCAGTACTTC	CASHYRSSGRVYEQYF
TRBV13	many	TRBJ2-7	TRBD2	TGTGCCAGCAGCGGACTAGCGGACTCCTACGAGCAGTACTTC	CASSGLADSYEQYF
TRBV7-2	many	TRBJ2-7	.	TGTGCCAGCGGCTCTACGCCCTACGAGCAGTACTTC	CASGSTPYEQYF
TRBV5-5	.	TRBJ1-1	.	TGTGCCAGCAGCGGAACGGACGGTAACACTGAAGCTTTCTTT	CASSGTDGNTEAFF
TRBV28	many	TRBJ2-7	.	TGTGCCAGCAGTCCCTCTAGCCGAACCTACGAGCAGTACTTC	CASSPSSRTYEQYF
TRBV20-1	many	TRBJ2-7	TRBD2	TGCAGTGCTAGAGTAGCGGGTGGGACCTACGAGCAGTACTTC	CSARVAGGTYEQYF
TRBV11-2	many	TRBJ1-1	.	TGTGCCAGCAGCTTAGACGGCCTGAACACTGAAGCTTTCTTT	CASSLDGLNTEAFF
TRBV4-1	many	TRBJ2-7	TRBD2	TGCGCCAGCAGCCAAGAGAGGCGGGAGGGCAATTACGAGCAGTACTTC	CASSQERREGNYEQYF
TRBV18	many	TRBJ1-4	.	TGTGCCAGCTCACCACGGCAGACAACTAATGAAAAACTGTTTTTT	CASSPRQTTNEKLFF
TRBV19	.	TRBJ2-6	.	TGTGCCAGTACGGGGATGGTCGTACGGGTCTCTGGGGCCAACGTCCTGACTTTC	CASTGMVVRVSGANVLTF
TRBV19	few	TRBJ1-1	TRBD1	TGTGCCAGTATGACAGGGGAGAAAACTGAAGCTTTCTTT	CASMTGEKTEAFF
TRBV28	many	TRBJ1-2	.	TGTGCCAGCAGTTTAGCGCGTTATGGCTACACCTTC	CASSLARYGYTF
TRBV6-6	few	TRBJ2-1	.	TGTGCCAGCAGTTACTTGCGGAGGGACAATGAGCAGTTCTTC	CASSYLRRDNEQFF
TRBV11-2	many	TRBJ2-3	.	TGTGCCAGCAGCTACCTCAACACAGATACGCAGTATTTT	CASSYLNTDTQYF
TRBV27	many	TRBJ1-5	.	TGTGCCAGCAGTTTGTCAGGGAAGCAGCCCCAGCATTTT	CASSLSGKQPQHF
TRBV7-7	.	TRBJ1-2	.	TGTGCTAGCACCTGGACAACTCGGGAAATTCTCTATGGCTACACCTTC	CASTWTTREILYGYTF
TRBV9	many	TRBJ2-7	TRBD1	TGTGCCAGCAGCGCCTCCCCGGGACAGGGCTACGAGCAGTACTTC	CASSASPGQGYEQYF
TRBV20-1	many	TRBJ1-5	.	TGCAGTGCTAGAGACAGTTGGAATCAGCCCCAGCATTTT	CSARDSWNQPQHF
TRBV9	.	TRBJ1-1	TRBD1	TGTGCCAGCAGCGTAGAAGCAGGGGGCTTCACTGAAGCTTTCTTT	CASSVEAGGFTEAFF
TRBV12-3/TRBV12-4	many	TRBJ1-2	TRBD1	TGTGCCAGCAAGGGACAGGGGCCTGTTAGTGGTGGCTACACCTTC	CASKGQGPVSGGYTF
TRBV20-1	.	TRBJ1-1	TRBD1	TGCAGTGCTAGGACAGGGTGGTACACTGAAGCTTTCTTT	CSARTGWYTEAFF
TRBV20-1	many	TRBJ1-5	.	TGCAGTGCTAGTCTTGGAAATCAGCCCCAGCATTTT	CSASLGNQPQHF
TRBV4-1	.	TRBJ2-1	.	TGCGCCAGCAGCCAAGGACCATGGGACTGGGTTGTCTGGAATGAGCAGTTCTTC	CASSQGPWDWVVWNEQFF
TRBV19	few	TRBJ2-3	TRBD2	TGTGCCAGTAGTAAGACTAGCGGGATTGTAGATACGCAGTATTTT	CASSKTSGIVDTQYF